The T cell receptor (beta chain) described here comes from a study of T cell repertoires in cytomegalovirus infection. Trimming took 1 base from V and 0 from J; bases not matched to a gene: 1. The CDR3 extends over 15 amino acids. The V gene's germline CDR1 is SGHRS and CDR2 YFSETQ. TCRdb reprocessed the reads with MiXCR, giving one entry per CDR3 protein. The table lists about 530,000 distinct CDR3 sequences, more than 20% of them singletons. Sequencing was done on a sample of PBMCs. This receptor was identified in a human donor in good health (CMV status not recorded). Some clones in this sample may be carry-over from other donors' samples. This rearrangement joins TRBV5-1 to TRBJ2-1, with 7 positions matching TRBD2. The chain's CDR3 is CASSLTSDSYNEQFF. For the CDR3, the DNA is TGCGCCAGCAGCTTGACTAGCGACTCCTACAATGAGCAGTTCTTC.